The 19 T cell receptor beta chains below come from one sample, sequenced in a study of blood T cell repertoires in COVID-19 (TCRdb year 2020). The receptor library was made with the immunoSEQ multiplex PCR assay. TCRdb obtained this table from immuneACCESS and retained in-frame rearrangements with V and J assigned. These tables miss some clones; where compared with another copy, unresolved V genes account for less than half of the shortfall, and the remainder is unexplained. The sample records around 250,000 clones, around nine tenths of which are singletons. The top ten constitute about 1.5% of the sample. The sequenced sample was PBMCs or T cells enriched from blood (not recorded which). The origin of the receptors is a woman aged 50 to 65 who had recovered from COVID-19.

The chain is built from TRBV7-3 and TRBJ1-2; maybe TRBD1 (5 bases). Germline CDR1 is SGHTA and CDR2 is FQGTGA. The CDR3 spans 13 residues. V was clipped by 6 bases and J by 7 bases, with 15 bases between them. CDR3 in amino acids: CASRSDGTGGYTF. The CDR3 DNA reads as TGTGCCAGCAGGTCTGACGGGACTGGTGGCTACACCTTC.

The chain has TRBV15 and TRBJ1-1; 8 bases align to TRBD1. This CDR3 spans 15 amino acids. With 0 bases clipped from V and 7 bases from J, the junction kept 7 bases outside the gene matches. The germline V gene has CDR1 LNHNV and CDR2 YYDKDF (reference sequence). The CDR3 loop reads CATSRDLGQGSEAFF. The CDR3 DNA reads as TGTGCCACCAGCAGAGATTTAGGACAGGGAAGTGAAGCTTTCTTT.

The chain couples TRBV18 to TRBJ2-1; possible D gene TRBD1, 6 bases. The CDR3 runs 17 residues. From germline, CDR1 is KGHSH and CDR2 LQKENI. The germline V and J ends were trimmed by 2 bases and 5 bases, with 19 bases remaining between them. DNA for the CDR3: TGTGCCAGCTCACCATTTGCAGGGGCCAATAGAAACAATGAGCAGTTCTTC. It specifies CASSPFAGANRNNEQFF.

This clone was recorded once. This rearrangement joins TRBV5-1 to TRBJ1-5, with a possible D match to TRBD1 (6 bases). V lost 2 bases, J lost 3 bases, and 12 bases lay in between. This CDR3 comprises 15 residues. Germline V gives CDR1 SGHRS, CDR2 YFSETQ. CDR3 nucleotide sequence: TGCGCCAGCAGCTTTTTTGGGGGCCCCAATCAGCCCCAGCATTTT. This sequence encodes CASSFFGGPNQPQHF.

The rearrangement links TRBV19 to TRBJ2-6; weak D call: TRBD1 (5 bases). The CDR3 loop spans 18 amino acids. Between the trimmed V and J ends, which lost 1 base and 0 bases, there was a span of 13 bases. The germline gives CDR1 LNHDA, CDR2 SQIVND (reference sequence). The CDR3 protein is CASSIGTAGYSGANVLTF. In nucleotides, the CDR3 is TGTGCCAGTAGTATAGGCACAGCAGGGTACTCTGGGGCCAACGTCCTGACTTTC.

This sequence joins TRBV6-2 or TRBV6-3 and TRBJ1-6, with D tentatively TRBD1 (5 bases). This CDR3 has 19 amino acids. Germline assignment: CDR1 MNHEY and CDR2 SVGEGT. Trimming cost V 4 bases and J 8 bases, with 27 bases left between them. CDR3 DNA: TGTGCCAGCAGTTCCACGCCTAGTTCCCAACGGGGGGTTGATTCACCCCTCCACTTT. Amino acid sequence: CASSSTPSSQRGVDSPLHF.

This chain connects TRBV6-4 to TRBJ2-1; no clear D gene. V dropped 5 bases and J dropped 4 bases, with 15 bases sitting between them. Germline values: CDR1 MRHNA, CDR2 SNTAGT. This CDR3 spans 15 amino acids. The CDR3 sequence is CASSPSVDWYNEQFF. The CDR3 DNA is TGTGCCAGCAGTCCCTCCGTCGACTGGTACAATGAGCAGTTCTTC.

The V call is TRBV30, the J call TRBJ2-7; no reliable D call. This CDR3 spans 11 amino acids. CDR1 and CDR2 from the germline V gene are GTSNPN and SVGIG (reference sequence). Deletions cut 1 base from V and 6 bases from J, with 7 bases between. The CDR3 bases are TGTGCCTGGAGTGAGCGACGCGAGCAGTACTTC. Amino acids: CAWSERREQYF.

The chain joins TRBV5-1 to TRBJ2-1, with D possibly TRBD2 on 6 matching bases. V shed 0 bases and J shed 3 bases, with 7 bases lying between them. The CDR3 consists of 14 residues. Germline V gives CDR1 SGHRS, CDR2 YFSETQ. CDR3 bases: TGCGCCAGCAGCTTGGGCGGGATCTACAATGAGCAGTTCTTC. Translating gives CASSLGGIYNEQFF. The whole variable domain, filled in from reference TRBV5-1 and TRBJ2-1, reads KAGVTQTPRYLIKTRGQQVTLSCSPISGHRSVSWYQQTPGQGLQFLFEYFSETQRNKGNFPGRFSGRQFSNSRSEMNVSTLELGDSALYLCASSLGGIYNEQFFGPGTRLTVL.

The V call is TRBV19, the J call TRBJ1-3, with D uncertain. The V end was cut by 7 bases, the J end by 4 bases, with 14 bases between. The CDR3 length is 14 residues. Germline V gene data show CDR1 as LNHDA and CDR2 as SQIVND (reference sequence). The CDR3 nucleotides are TGTGCCAGTACCCCCTACGTGAAGGGAAACACCATATATTTT. Translation: CASTPYVKGNTIYF.

This chain joins TRBV7-2 and TRBJ2-7; a possible D gene is TRBD1 (6 bases). The CDR3 sequence is 14 residues long. CDR1 SGHTA and CDR2 FQGNSA come from the germline V gene. The V end lost 1 base, the J end lost 6 bases, and 13 bases lay between the germline ends. The CDR3 nucleotides read TGTGCCAGCAGCTTAGGAGGGGGTGGGCTCGAGCAGTACTTC. Protein: CASSLGGGGLEQYF.

J is TRBJ1-2 and V is TRBV6-5; TRBD1 matches at 9 bases. V trimming: 2 bases; J trimming: 5 bases; junction bases outside the gene matches: 6. Germline V gene data show CDR1 as MNHEY and CDR2 as SVGAGI. CDR3 length equals 15 residues. The CDR3 region has the DNA TGTGCCAGCAGTTACGGGGTGACAGGGGGATATGGCTACACCTTC. Translating gives CASSYGVTGGYGYTF.

This clone was seen a handful of times. V gene TRBV28 combines with J gene TRBJ2-7, with a weak D call TRBD1 (6 bases). Germline V gene sequence: CDR1 MDHEN, CDR2 SYDVKM. The V end lost 6 bases, the J end lost 1 base, and 19 bases lay between the germline ends. This CDR3 is 16 amino acids long. Here the CDR3 reads CASSLDRKTFSYEQYF. The CDR3 DNA follows: TGTGCCAGCAGCCTCGACAGGAAGACCTTTTCCTACGAGCAGTACTTC.

The chain employs TRBV29-1 and TRBJ2-1, with 8 nucleotides matching TRBD1. Germline lookup yields CDR1 SQVTM and CDR2 ANQGSEA. This CDR3 has 12 residues. Trimming at V came to 6 bases and at J to 4 bases, leaving 2 bases not matched to a gene. The CDR3 region is CSVTGGYNEQFF. CDR3 DNA sequence: TGCAGCGTCACAGGGGGTTACAATGAGCAGTTCTTC.

The chain couples TRBV6-4 to TRBJ2-6; a weak D match, TRBD2 (6 bases). This CDR3 comprises 17 residues. Germline V gene sequence: CDR1 MRHNA, CDR2 SNTAGT. Trimming stripped 9 bases from V and 2 bases from J, with 20 bases between. CDR3 region: CASKWRGWGTGANVLTF. CDR3 nucleotides: TGTGCCAGTAAATGGAGGGGTTGGGGGACTGGGGCCAACGTCCTGACTTTC.

The J gene is TRBJ2-5, the V gene TRBV21-1; TRBD1 was called by the table and not checked on the DNA. TRBV21-1 is termed a pseudogene. This CDR3 is built from 15 residues. The CDR3 nucleotides read TGTGCCAGCAGCGCCCTAGACAGGGGCCAAGAGACCCAGTACTTC. As protein: CASSALDRGQETQYF.

V and J are TRBV3-1 (or the pseudogene TRBV3-2) and TRBJ1-2, with D possibly matching TRBD1 (5 bases). Germline loops: CDR1 LGHDT, CDR2 YNNKEL (reference sequence). Trimming pared 1 base from V and 4 bases from J, leaving 13 bases between. CDR3 length equals 15 residues. CDR3 coding DNA: TGTGCCAGCAGCCAAGGCCTGGGGGGGGTCTATGGCTACACCTTC. This encodes CASSQGLGGVYGYTF.

The V gene is TRBV5-6, the J gene TRBJ1-3; weak D call: TRBD1 (5 bases). The CDR3 totals 14 residues. V was cut by 3 bases and J by 2 bases, with 9 bases left in between. Germline assignment: CDR1 SGHDT and CDR2 YYEEEE. CDR3 nucleotides: TGTGCCAGCAGCTCAGGGATGACTGGAAACACCATATATTTT. This codes for CASSSGMTGNTIYF.

The V call is TRBV20-1, the J call TRBJ2-7; tentative D call: TRBD1 (5 bases). Trimming pared 3 bases from V and 2 bases from J, leaving 14 bases between. Germline assignment: CDR1 DFQATT and CDR2 SNEGSKA (reference sequence). This CDR3 has 14 residues. CDR3 sequence: CSASRQGIAYEQYF. CDR3 bases: TGCAGTGCTAGTAGGCAGGGTATCGCCTACGAGCAGTACTTC.